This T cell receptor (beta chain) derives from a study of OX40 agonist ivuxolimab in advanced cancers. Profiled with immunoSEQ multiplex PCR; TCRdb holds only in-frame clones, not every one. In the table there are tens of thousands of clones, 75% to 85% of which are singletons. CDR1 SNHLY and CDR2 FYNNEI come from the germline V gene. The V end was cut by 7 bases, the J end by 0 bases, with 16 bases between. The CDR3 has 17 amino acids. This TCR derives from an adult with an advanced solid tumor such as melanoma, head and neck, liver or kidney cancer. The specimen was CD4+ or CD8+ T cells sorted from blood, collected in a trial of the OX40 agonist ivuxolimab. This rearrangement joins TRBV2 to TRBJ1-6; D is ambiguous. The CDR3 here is CASTGQRWGSYNSPLHF. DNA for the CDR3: TGTGCCAGCACAGGTCAGCGGTGGGGCTCCTATAATTCACCCCTCCACTTT.